Listed here are 3 T cell receptor beta chains from one sample, sequenced in a study of blood T cell repertoires in COVID-19. Sequencing used immunoSEQ multiplex PCR; TCRdb keeps in-frame clones, though not all of them. Of fewer than 200,000 clones in the sample, 88% are singletons; the top ten hold around 2%. The sample consisted of peripheral blood. These receptors were taken from a man between 50 and 59 years old who had recovered from COVID-19.

V and J are TRBV2 and TRBJ2-3, with 9 bases lining up with TRBD2. Germline CDR1 reads SNHLY; CDR2 reads FYNNEI. The CDR3 loop spans 14 amino acids. Trimming cost V 6 bases and J 5 bases; bases outside gene matches: 6. For the CDR3, the DNA is TGTGCCAGCAGCGTAGCGGGAGTCCAAGATACGCAGTATTTT. Amino acids: CASSVAGVQDTQYF.

This chain joins TRBV19 and TRBJ1-2; D unresolved. There are 14 residues in the CDR3. The V gene lost 1 base and the J gene lost 7 bases, with 13 bases spanning the gap. Germline lookup yields CDR1 LNHDA and CDR2 SQIVND (reference sequence). The CDR3: CASSIATDPRGYTF. DNA of the CDR3: TGTGCCAGTAGTATAGCTACAGATCCCCGTGGCTACACCTTC.

V is TRBV3-1 (or the pseudogene TRBV3-2) and J is TRBJ2-3; a possible D gene is TRBD2 (5 bases). The V end lost 1 base, the J end lost 1 base, and 9 bases lay between the germline ends. The CDR3 has 15 amino acids. Looked up from germline, CDR1 is LGHDT and CDR2 is YNNKEL (reference sequence). CDR3 loop: CASSQVSGGTDTQYF. In DNA, the CDR3 is TGTGCCAGCAGCCAAGTCTCCGGGGGCACAGATACGCAGTATTTT.